The source of this T cell receptor (beta chain) is a study of a mutant IDH1 vaccine in newly diagnosed glioma. Between the trimmed V and J ends, which lost 0 bases and 2 bases, there was a span of 8 bases. Germline loops: CDR1 LNHNV, CDR2 YYDKDF (reference sequence). CDR3 size: 15 residues. The repertoire was sequenced with immunoSEQ multiplex PCR; TCRdb's copy has only in-frame clones and lacks some. The repertoire has about 59,000 clones, 85% to 90% of them found once; the top ten carry about 4.2%. Time point specified: week 5, during vaccination. Every vaccine dose comprised 300 ug of mutant IDH1 20-mer peptide plus topical imiquimod. A note on this clone: Antigen specificity is unknown.

The sequence was collected from a woman between 35 and 50 years old with glioma. The sample consisted of PBMCs, taken from a glioma patient whose treatment included an IDH1 peptide vaccine. V is TRBV15 and J is TRBJ1-3, with no clear D. The CDR3 nucleotides are TGTGCCACCAGCAGAGATCGGTCAGCTGGAAACACCATATATTTT. This translates into CATSRDRSAGNTIYF.